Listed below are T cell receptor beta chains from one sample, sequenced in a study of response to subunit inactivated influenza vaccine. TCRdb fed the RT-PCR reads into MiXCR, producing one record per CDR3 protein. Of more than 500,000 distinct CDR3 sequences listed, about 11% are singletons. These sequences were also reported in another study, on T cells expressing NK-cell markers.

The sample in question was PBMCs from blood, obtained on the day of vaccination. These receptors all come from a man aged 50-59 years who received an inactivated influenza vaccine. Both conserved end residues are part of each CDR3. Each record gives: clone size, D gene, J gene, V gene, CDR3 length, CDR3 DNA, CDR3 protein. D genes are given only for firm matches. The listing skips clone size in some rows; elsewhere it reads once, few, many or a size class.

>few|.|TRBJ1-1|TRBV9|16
TGTGCCAGCAGCCCGAGCCGGACAGCCATCAACACTGAAGCTTTCTTT
CASSPSRTAINTEAFF
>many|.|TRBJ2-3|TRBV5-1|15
TGCGCCAGCAGCTTGGACTTTTCCAGCACAGATACGCAGTATTTT
CASSLDFSSTDTQYF
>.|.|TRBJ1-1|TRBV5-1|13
TGCGCCAGCAGCCTAGTTTGGGACGCTGAAGCTTTCTTT
CASSLVWDAEAFF
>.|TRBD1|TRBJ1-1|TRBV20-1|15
TGCAGTGCTAGAGATCCGAGACAGGGGAACACTGAAGCTTTCTTT
CSARDPRQGNTEAFF
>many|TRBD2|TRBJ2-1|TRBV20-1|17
TGCAGTGCTAGAGATCGGGTGACTAGCGGGTCCTACAATGAGCAGTTCTTC
CSARDRVTSGSYNEQFF
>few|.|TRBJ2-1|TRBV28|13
TGTGCCAGCAGGGGAACACCGAATAATGAGCAGTTCTTC
CASRGTPNNEQFF
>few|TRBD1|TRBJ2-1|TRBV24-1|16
TGTGCCACCAGTGATTGGGGGACAGGGAACGACAATGAGCAGTTCTTC
CATSDWGTGNDNEQFF
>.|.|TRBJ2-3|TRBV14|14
TGTGCCAGCAGCCAAGCGGGCGGGGTTGATACGCAGTATTTT
CASSQAGGVDTQYF
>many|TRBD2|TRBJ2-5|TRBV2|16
TGTGCCAGCAGTGAGCAGAGCGGGGGGGCCTTAGAGACCCAGTACTTC
CASSEQSGGALETQYF
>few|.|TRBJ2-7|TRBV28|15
TGTGCCAGCAGTTTATACAGGATGGAAATGTACGAGCAGTACTTC
CASSLYRMEMYEQYF
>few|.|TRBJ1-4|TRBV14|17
TGTGCCAGCAGCAAAGAACTCTCTGCCGCATATAATGAAAAACTGTTTTTT
CASSKELSAAYNEKLFF
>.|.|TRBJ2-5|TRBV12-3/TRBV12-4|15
TGTGCCAGCAGTCCGGGTGCTAGCCCTCAAGAGACCCAGTACTTC
CASSPGASPQETQYF
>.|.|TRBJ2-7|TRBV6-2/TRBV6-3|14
TGTGCCAGCAGCCCGACAGTAATCTCCTACGAGCAGTACTTC
CASSPTVISYEQYF
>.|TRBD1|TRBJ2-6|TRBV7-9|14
TGTGCCAGCAGCTCCTGGACAGGGACTCGTGTCCTGACTTTC
CASSSWTGTRVLTF
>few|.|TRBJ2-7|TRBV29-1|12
TGCAGCGTTGAAGGAGACACCTACGAGCAGTACTTC
CSVEGDTYEQYF
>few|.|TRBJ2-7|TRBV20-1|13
TGCAGTGCTAGAGATTTGGAGAACGGCGAGCAGTACTTC
CSARDLENGEQYF
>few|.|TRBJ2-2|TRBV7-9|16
TGTGCCAGCAGCTTAGAGCCGGGTGCGAACACCGGGGAGCTGTTTTTT
CASSLEPGANTGELFF
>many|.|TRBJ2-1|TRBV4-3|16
TGCGCCAGCAGCCAAGATCTTATGGGGGAGTGGAATGAGCAGTTCTTC
CASSQDLMGEWNEQFF
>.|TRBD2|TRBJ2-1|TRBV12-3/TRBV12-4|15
TGTGCCAGCAGTTTCGGTAGCGGGGGGCGCTATGAGCAGTTCTTC
CASSFGSGGRYEQFF
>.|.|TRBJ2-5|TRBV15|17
TGTGCCACCAGCAGAGAAAGGGAGTTTGGGGGAAAAGAGACCCAGTACTTC
CATSREREFGGKETQYF
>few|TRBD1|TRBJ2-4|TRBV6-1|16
TGTGCCAGCAGTGAGCAGGACAGGGGACACAAAAACATTCAGTACTTC
CASSEQDRGHKNIQYF
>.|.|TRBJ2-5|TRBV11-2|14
TGTGCCAGCAGCTTTGGGCCGGTTAGGGAGACCCAGTACTTC
CASSFGPVRETQYF
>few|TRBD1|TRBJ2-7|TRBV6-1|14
TGTGCCAGCGCTAAGAAAGGGACAGCCTACGAGCAGTACTTC
CASAKKGTAYEQYF
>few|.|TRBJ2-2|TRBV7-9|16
TGTGCCAGCAGCTTAGCGTACACGGGGAGCACCGGGGAGCTGTTTTTT
CASSLAYTGSTGELFF
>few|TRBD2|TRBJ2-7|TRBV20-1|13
TGCAGTGCTCCCAGCGGGAGTAGGTGGGAGCAGTACTTC
CSAPSGSRWEQYF